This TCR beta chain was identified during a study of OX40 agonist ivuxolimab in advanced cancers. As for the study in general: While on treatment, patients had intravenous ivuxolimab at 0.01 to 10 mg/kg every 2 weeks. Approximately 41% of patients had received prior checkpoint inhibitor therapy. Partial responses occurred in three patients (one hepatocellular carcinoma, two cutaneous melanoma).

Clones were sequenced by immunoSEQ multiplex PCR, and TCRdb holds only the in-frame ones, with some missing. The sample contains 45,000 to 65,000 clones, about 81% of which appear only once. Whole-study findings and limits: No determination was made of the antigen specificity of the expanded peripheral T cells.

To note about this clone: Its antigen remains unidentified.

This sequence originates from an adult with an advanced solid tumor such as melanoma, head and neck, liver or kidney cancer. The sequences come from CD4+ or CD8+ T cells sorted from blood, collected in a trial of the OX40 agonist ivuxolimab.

CDR3 coding DNA: TGTGCCAGCTCACCAAGGGGGGGCACAGATACGCAGTATTTT. Translated, it gives CASSPRGGTDTQYF. The chain joins TRBV18 to TRBJ2-3; D possibly matches TRBD1 or TRBD2 (6 bases each). Germline V gene data show CDR1 as KGHSH and CDR2 as LQKENI. Between the trimmed V and J ends, which lost 2 bases and 1 base, there was a span of 7 bases. The CDR3 is 14 amino acids.